Each of the 10 T cell receptor beta chains below was sequenced from the same sample in a study of T-cell reconstitution after alpha-beta-depleted transplantation in children. During its preparation, the TCRbeta library received unique molecular identifiers. TCRdb re-analysed the PCR reads in MiXCR, keeping a single row per CDR3 protein. This table has a few hundred thousand distinct CDR3 sequences, about a quarter appearing once. This sample comprised PBMCs, mostly from graft donor cells, obtained 180 days after TCRalphabeta/CD19-depleted stem cell transplant. These receptors all stem from a male patient aged 10-17 years who had a stem cell transplant for acute lymphoblastic leukemia, so the T cells may come from the graft donor.

The chain joins TRBV7-3 to TRBJ2-2; TRBD2 might be the D (5 bases). CDR3 length: 13 amino acids. Germline V gene lookup returns CDR1 SGHTA and CDR2 FQGTGA. The V end lost 5 bases, the J end lost 13 bases, and 17 bases lay between the germline ends. The CDR3 DNA follows: TGTGCCAGCAGCCCCAACGCACTAGAGGGGCTGTTTTTT. Encoded protein: CASSPNALEGLFF. Full variable domain (outside the CDR3, taken from reference TRBV7-3 and TRBJ2-2): GAGVSQTPSNKVTEKGKYVELRCDPISGHTALYWYRQSLGQGPEFLIYFQGTGAADDSGLPNDRFFAVRPEGSVSTLKIQRTERGDSAVYLCASSPNALEGLFFGEGSRLTVL.

The CDR3 spells CASSDSGTSGRQRGQYF. CDR3 in DNA: TGCGCCAGCAGTGACTCCGGGACTAGCGGGAGGCAACGGGGGCAGTATTTT. This rearrangement joins TRBV10-1 to TRBJ2-3; TRBD2 aligns across 15 bases. The CDR3 runs to 17 residues. The J segment lost 11 bases and the V segment lost 3 bases, leaving 12 bases of the junction unmatched. CDR1 WNHNN and CDR2 SYGVQD come from the germline V gene (reference sequence).

This chain joins TRBV7-2 and TRBJ2-3; D gene ambiguous. Trimming took off 1 base at V and 6 bases at J, with 14 bases between the two ends. CDR3 length equals 15 residues. Germline loops: CDR1 SGHTA, CDR2 FQGNSA. CDR3 in amino acids: CASSLERIRSDTQYF. CDR3 nucleotides: TGTGCCAGCAGCTTAGAAAGGATTAGGAGCGATACGCAGTATTTT.

This clonotype was seen a few times. V and J are TRBV29-1 and TRBJ2-1, with D perhaps TRBD2 (6 bases). The germline V and J ends were trimmed by 6 bases and 2 bases, with 11 bases remaining between them. The CDR3 runs 13 residues. Germline CDR1 is SQVTM and CDR2 is ANQGSEA. CDR3 bases: TGCAGCGTCGGGAGTTTGACCTACAATGAGCAGTTCTTC. Its translation: CSVGSLTYNEQFF.

This chain links TRBV6-5 with TRBJ1-1; TRBD1 might be the D (6 bases). From germline, CDR1 is MNHEY and CDR2 SVGAGI. The CDR3 loop spans 15 amino acids. V lost 4 bases, J lost 4 bases, and 16 bases lay in between. CDR3 residues: CASSSFRGGTTEAFF. The CDR3 region has the DNA TGTGCCAGCAGTTCATTCAGGGGCGGGACCACTGAAGCTTTCTTT.

In the case of this clonotype: This sequence may be a read error, since a much larger clone differs from it by one base. V and J are TRBV20-1 and TRBJ2-1; 10 bases are a match to TRBD2. This CDR3 is 16 amino acids long. Germline CDR1 DFQATT, CDR2 SNEGSKA (reference sequence). The CDR3 reads CCARPLAGETYNEQFF. The CDR3 region has the DNA TGCTGTGCTAGGCCTCTAGCGGGAGAGACCTACAATGAGCAGTTCTTC.

This clonotype was detected a few times. This chain links TRBV29-1 with TRBJ2-5, with TRBD1 identical over 10 bases. The length of the CDR3 is 11 residues. Germline V gives CDR1 SQVTM, CDR2 ANQGSEA. The CDR3 DNA is TGCTTGACAGGGGGCGGAGAGACCCAGTACTTC. Protein sequence: CLTGGGETQYF.

Comments on this clonotype: One end of the junction is discordant with germline, which a read error may explain. The chain carries TRBV7-9 and TRBJ1-5; D ambiguous. The CDR3 is made up of 15 amino acids. Germline lookup yields CDR1 SEHNR and CDR2 FQNEAQ (reference sequence). The CDR3 is CASSIAGFTDQPQHF. The CDR3 DNA reads TGTGCCAGCAGCATAGCGGGGTTTACGGATCAGCCCCAGCATTTT.

This rearrangement joins TRBV6-5 to TRBJ2-2; TRBD2 matches at 9 bases. The CDR3 is 13 residues long. Trimming removed 2 bases from V and 9 bases from J; junction bases left unmatched: 1. The germline V gene has CDR1 MNHEY and CDR2 SVGAGI. CDR3 loop: CASSYGTSRELFF. Here the CDR3 DNA reads TGTGCCAGCAGTTACGGGACTAGCCGGGAGCTGTTTTTT.

The rearrangement uses TRBV11-2 and TRBJ1-2, with a possible D match to TRBD1 (5 bases). This CDR3 is 15 amino acids long. Germline V gene sequence: CDR1 SGHAT, CDR2 FQNNGV. Trimming left V 2 bases short and J 4 bases short, with 14 bases between. The CDR3 DNA is TGTGCCAGCAGCTTACCCCTCGACAGTCTCTATGGCTACACCTTC. Amino acid sequence: CASSLPLDSLYGYTF. The whole variable domain, remainder taken from reference TRBV11-2 and TRBJ1-2, is EAGVAQSPRYKIIEKRQSVAFWCNPISGHATLYWYQQILGQGPKLLIQFQNNGVVDDSQLPKDRFSAERLKGVDSTLKIQPAKLEDSAVYLCASSLPLDSLYGYTFGSGTRLTVV.